In this sample, the clone carrying this T cell receptor beta chain turned up a few times. The sample comes from a study of blood T cells in healthy people across ages. Trimming removed 2 bases from V and 10 bases from J, with 9 bases in between. This CDR3 region has 13 residues. Healthy Russian Caucasian donors spanned ages about 6 to 100 years. A second roughly 6 to 11 cycle PCR used barcoded and J-beta primers. Each CDR3 protein is one row after TCRdb ran MiXCR on the 5' RACE reads. The table has about 970,000 distinct CDR3 sequences, roughly 51% seen once. The source is a woman between 55 and 75 years old in good health. Sample: blood. The chain couples TRBV12-3 or TRBV12-4 to TRBJ1-6; D is ambiguous. The CDR3 sequence: CASSLIVRSPLHF. The CDR3 nucleotides read TGTGCCAGCAGTTTAATCGTTCGCTCACCCCTCCACTTT.